This T cell receptor (beta chain) came from a study of CD8 T cells in Susac syndrome. Trimming stripped 5 bases from V and 6 bases from J, with 9 bases between. CDR1 is DFQATT and CDR2 is SNEGSKA in the germline V gene (reference sequence). The CDR3 has 11 amino acids. CD8+ and CD4+ blood T cells underwent TCR beta sequencing. RNA amounts of about 0.45 to 1 ug underwent reverse transcription with random hexamers. Each CDR3 protein is one row after TCRdb ran MiXCR on the immunoSEQ multiplex PCR reads. The table shows roughly 160,000 distinct CDR3 sequences, with around 94% occurring only once. This sequence joins TRBV20-1 and TRBJ2-3; TRBD1 is a possible D gene (6 bases). Sequencing was carried out using CD4+ T cells from PBMCs. The clonotype originates from a human donor in good health. CDR3 loop: CSARTGDTQYF. The CDR3 DNA follows: TGCAGTGCTCGTACAGGGGATACGCAGTATTTT.